This T cell receptor (beta chain) is drawn from a study of cytomegalovirus exposure and HLA in healthy donors. General observations from the study: The authors considered a cluster of highly shared sequence variants likely to be a sequencing artifact.

This PCR relied on a set of 60 Vbeta primers and 13 Jbeta primers. Sequenced by immunoSEQ multiplex PCR; TCRdb stores in-frame clones only, minus some. Here the sample spans about 210,000 clones, about 79% being singletons. The CDR3 is 14 amino acids. Germline V lookup: CDR1 LNHNV, CDR2 YYDKDF (reference sequence). V was pared by 1 base and J by 1 base, with 6 bases between. Concerning this clone: Its target is unknown.

The TCR originated in a male donor in good health and CMV-seronegative. Sequencing used PBMCs. The chain combines TRBV15 with TRBJ2-3, with a possible D match to TRBD1 (5 bases). CDR3 DNA: TGTGCCACCAGCAGAGTCAGGGGCACAGATACGCAGTATTTT. It specifies CATSRVRGTDTQYF.